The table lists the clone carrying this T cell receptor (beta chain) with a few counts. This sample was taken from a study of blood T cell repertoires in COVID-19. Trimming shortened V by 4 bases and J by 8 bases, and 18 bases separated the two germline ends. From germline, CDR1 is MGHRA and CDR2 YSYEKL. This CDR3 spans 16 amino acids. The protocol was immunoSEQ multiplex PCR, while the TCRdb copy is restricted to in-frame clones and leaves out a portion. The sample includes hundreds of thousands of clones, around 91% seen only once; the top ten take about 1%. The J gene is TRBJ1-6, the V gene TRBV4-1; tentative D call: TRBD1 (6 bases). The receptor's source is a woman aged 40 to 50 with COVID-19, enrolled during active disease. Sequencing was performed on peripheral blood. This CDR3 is CASSLRPIPGDSPLHF. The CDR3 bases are TGCGCCAGCAGCCTACGACCCATACCAGGGGATTCACCCCTCCACTTT.